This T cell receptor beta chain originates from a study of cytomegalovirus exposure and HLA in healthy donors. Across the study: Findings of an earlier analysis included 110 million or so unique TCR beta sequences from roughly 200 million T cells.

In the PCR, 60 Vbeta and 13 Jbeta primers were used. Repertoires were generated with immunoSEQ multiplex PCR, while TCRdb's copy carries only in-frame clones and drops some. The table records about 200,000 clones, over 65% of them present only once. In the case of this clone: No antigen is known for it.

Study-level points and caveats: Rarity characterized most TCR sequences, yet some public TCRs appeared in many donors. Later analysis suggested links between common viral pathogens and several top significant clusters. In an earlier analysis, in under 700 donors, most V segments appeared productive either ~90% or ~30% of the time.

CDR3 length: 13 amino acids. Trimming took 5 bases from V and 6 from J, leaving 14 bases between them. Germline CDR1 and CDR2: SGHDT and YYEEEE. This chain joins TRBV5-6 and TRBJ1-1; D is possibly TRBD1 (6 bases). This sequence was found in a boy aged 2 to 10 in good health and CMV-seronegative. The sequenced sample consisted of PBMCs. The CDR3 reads CASSSTGTAEAFF. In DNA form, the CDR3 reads TGTGCCAGCAGTAGTACAGGGACCGCTGAAGCTTTCTTT.